This TCR beta chain was sequenced for a study of blood T cell repertoires in COVID-19 (dated by TCRdb to about 2020). About the investigation overall: Collaborator samples came from the United States, Italy and Spain and covered acute and convalescent phases of COVID-19. Sample metadata almost always included a de-identified subject ID, COVID-19 status, age in years and sex. HLA class I and class II types, where available, came from metadata supplied by the sample provider rather than from assay-based typing. Subjects who had been exposed to COVID-19, were actively infected with it, or had recovered from it provided the deeply sampled blood TCRbeta repertoires that made up the dataset. The repertoires were made available in a free public database intended to serve as a resource for research on the immune response to SARS-CoV-2. Samples were obtained from the ongoing ImmuneRACE study (first 160 participants) and from about 1,300 subjects provided by 6 global collaborators. The prospective study material was composed of cDNA or gDNA derived from T cells, B-cell-depleted T cells, or PBMCs. What the work shows at the level of the full study, not this receptor alone: How much clinical and demographic metadata was included differed by source and by participant, and the metadata was provided uncurated.

Participants in the prospective study were enrolled through a virtual design, were aged roughly 18 to 100 years, and lived in roughly 24 United States geographic areas. In the prospective study, participants were assigned to cohorts based on the clinical history participants reported in a screening survey and a study questionnaire. ImmuneRACE Cohort 3 recovered participants were defined by two consecutive negative NP/OP PCR tests, healthcare professional clearance, or symptom resolution. Each participant in the prospective study had whole blood, serum and a nasopharyngeal or oropharyngeal swab collected by mobile phlebotomists. Participants in the prospective study had the option to provide additional blood draws and questionnaires over an approximately 2-month period. Prospective study blood samples were shipped either frozen or at room temperature before DNA extraction. V and J are truncated by 4 bases and 6 bases respectively, leaving an intervening sequence of 19 bases. From a lookup of the germline V gene (reference sequence), CDR1 and CDR2 are SGHNT and YYREEE. The CDR3 has 15 amino acids, counting the end cysteine and phenylalanine. Of all the DNA, just the CDR3 is kept, 45 bases in frame from base 1.

TCRbeta CDR3 regions were amplified from genomic DNA using the immunoSEQ Assay, a bias-controlled multiplex PCR. The source study handled its data this way. Within the assay, amplification of reference gene primers was used to estimate how many nucleated cells each sample contained. To quantify the absolute abundance of each unique TCRbeta CDR3 rearrangement, sequence reads were collapsed and filtered. For each sample, productive Simpson clonality was calculated as the square root of Simpson's diversity index over productive rearrangements. The clones in this table, taken by TCRdb from immuneACCESS, are in-frame only. Not every clone is retained; where verified, under half of the shortfall comes from an unresolved V gene, and the cause of the rest is unknown. D and trimming were read from the DNA, whereas the V and J calls and clone size are those reported in that table. This sample lists a few hundred thousand clones; roughly 90% were detected once. The top ten hold 2.5% to 3.5% of the sample.

As for this clone: Its antigen is currently not known. Base quality data are lacking; no much larger clone is found one base away.

Input material: PBMCs or T cells enriched from blood (not recorded which). The chain was built from TRBV5-4 and TRBJ1-2; a tentative D call is TRBD1 (5 bases match). The clonotype was recovered from a woman aged 25 to 39 who had recovered from COVID-19. CDR3 region: CASSPVDSPGNGYTF. In nucleotides, the sequence is TGTGCCAGCAGCCCCGTTGACAGCCCGGGTAATGGCTACACCTTC.